This T cell receptor beta chain is drawn from a study of blood T cell repertoires in COVID-19. This clone was recorded only once. This table comes from immunoSEQ multiplex PCR, and its TCRdb copy is limited to in-frame clones, with some not included. Of roughly 410,000 clones listed, 89% were seen once; the top ten hold about 1.4%. Germline values: CDR1 SEHNR, CDR2 FQNEAQ (reference sequence). J gave up 5 bases and V 1 base, and 5 bases lay outside the gene matches. This CDR3 has 15 amino acids. The receptor's source is a woman between 40 and 55 years old with COVID-19, enrolled during active disease. This rearrangement joins TRBV7-9 to TRBJ1-1; 9 nucleotides agree with TRBD1. Sequencing input: peripheral blood. CDR3 coding DNA: TGTGCCAGCAGCTTAGTATCAGGACAGGGGACTGAAGCTTTCTTT. Its translation is CASSLVSGQGTEAFF.